The 12 T cell receptor beta chains listed next were all sequenced from one sample in a study of OX40 agonist ivuxolimab in advanced cancers. Sequenced by immunoSEQ multiplex PCR; TCRdb stores in-frame clones only, minus some. The sample yields roughly 93,000 clones, 92% seen once. This specimen was CD4+ or CD8+ T cells sorted from blood, taken in a trial of the OX40 agonist ivuxolimab. The receptors were sampled from an adult with an advanced solid tumor such as melanoma, head and neck, liver or kidney cancer.

The genes are TRBV5-1 and TRBJ2-5; D tentatively fits TRBD1 or TRBD2 (6 bases each). The germline V gene encodes CDR1 SGHRS and CDR2 YFSETQ. The CDR3 totals 15 residues. V lost 2 bases to trimming and J lost 5 bases, with 16 bases between them. CDR3 nucleotide sequence: TGCGCCAGCAGCTTTACGGGGGCCCCCTGGGAGACCCAGTACTTC. Amino acids: CASSFTGAPWETQYF. The full variable domain, in which reference TRBV5-1 and TRBJ2-5 provide the parts outside the CDR3, is KAGVTQTPRYLIKTRGQQVTLSCSPISGHRSVSWYQQTPGQGLQFLFEYFSETQRNKGNFPGRFSGRQFSNSRSEMNVSTLELGDSALYLCASSFTGAPWETQYFGPGTRLLVL.

The J gene is TRBJ1-2, the V gene TRBV5-8, with D possibly being TRBD1 (5 bases). The CDR3 sequence is 17 residues long. The V gene's germline CDR1 is SGHTS and CDR2 YDEGEE. Trimming removed 4 bases at V and 4 bases at J, with 23 bases between. CDR3 sequence: CASSLLSGPVPLYGYTF. In DNA form, the CDR3 reads TGTGCCAGCAGCCTTCTATCGGGGCCCGTGCCCCTCTATGGCTACACCTTC.

This clone showed up just a few times. Other DNA sequences in this specimen translate into the identical CDR3. The chain is built from TRBV5-1 and TRBJ1-5; D unclear. The CDR3 is 13 amino acids. V lost 0 bases, J lost 4 bases, and 5 bases lay in between. Germline CDR1 SGHRS, CDR2 YFSETQ. The CDR3: CASSLAGNQPQHF. The CDR3 DNA reads as TGCGCCAGCAGCTTGGCCGGGAATCAGCCCCAGCATTTT.

The chain joins TRBV2 to TRBJ2-5; D possibly corresponds to TRBD2 (6 bases). V gave up 8 bases and J gave up 2 bases, with 15 bases separating them. CDR1 is SNHLY and CDR2 is FYNNEI in the germline V gene. The CDR3 is 14 residues long. The CDR3 nucleotides read TGTGCCAGCGAAAGTGGGGCGGGACAAGAGACCCAGTACTTC. Protein: CASESGAGQETQYF.

The chain recombines TRBV15 with TRBJ1-2, with D tentatively TRBD1 (6 bases). This CDR3 contains 14 residues. Germline loops: CDR1 LNHNV, CDR2 YYDKDF (reference sequence). The germline V and J ends were trimmed by 5 bases and 4 bases, with 14 bases remaining between them. The CDR3 region has the DNA TGTGCCACCAGCGGGGGGGGCCCGCCCTATGGCTACACCTTC. It codes for CATSGGGPPYGYTF.

The chain links TRBV7-3 to TRBJ2-2, with unresolved D. The CDR3 sequence is 14 residues long. Trimming took off 3 bases at V and 2 bases at J, with 7 bases between the two ends. Germline CDR1 and CDR2: SGHTA and FQGTGA. In DNA form, the CDR3 reads TGTGCCAGCAGCTTCTCAGACAACACCGGGGAGCTGTTTTTT. As protein: CASSFSDNTGELFF.

The gene calls are TRBV7-8 and TRBJ1-1; 7 bases fit TRBD1. J was trimmed by 0 bases and V by 5 bases; bases with no gene match: 9. Germline assignment: CDR1 SGHVS and CDR2 FQNEAQ. This CDR3 contains 16 residues. CDR3 DNA sequence: TGTGCCAGCAGCCCCGACAGGGAGATCATGAACACTGAAGCTTTCTTT. Protein sequence: CASSPDREIMNTEAFF.

V gene TRBV27 combines with J gene TRBJ2-2; no firm D call. CDR1 is MNHEY and CDR2 is SMNVEV in the germline V gene (reference sequence). V was pared by 7 bases and J by 0 bases, with 6 bases between. The CDR3 is made up of 13 amino acids. CDR3 protein: CASKGPNTGELFF. CDR3 in DNA: TGTGCCAGCAAAGGACCGAACACCGGGGAGCTGTTTTTT.

This chain links TRBV19 with TRBJ2-3; the match to TRBD2 covers 9 bases. Trimming removed 5 bases from V and 4 bases from J; junction bases left unmatched: 7. Germline CDR1 and CDR2: LNHDA and SQIVND (reference sequence). The CDR3 is 15 amino acids. CDR3 loop: CASSLSSGISDTQYF. In DNA, the CDR3 is TGTGCCAGTAGTTTGTCTAGCGGGATATCAGATACGCAGTATTTT.

This sequence joins TRBV7-3 and TRBJ2-3; 9 bases align to TRBD2. Germline V gives CDR1 SGHTA, CDR2 FQGTGA. The CDR3 spans 16 residues. Trimming cost V 1 base and J 2 bases; bases outside gene matches: 4. In DNA, the CDR3 is TGTGCCAGCAGCTTAAACCCTAGCGGGAACACAGATACGCAGTATTTT. It specifies CASSLNPSGNTDTQYF.

The chain couples TRBV27 to TRBJ1-4; D is undetermined. V gave up 4 bases and J gave up 0 bases, with 6 bases separating them. From germline, CDR1 is MNHEY and CDR2 SMNVEV (reference sequence). CDR3 size: 14 residues. The CDR3 loop reads CASSSVATNEKLFF. The CDR3 nucleotides read TGTGCCAGCAGTTCAGTTGCAACTAATGAAAAACTGTTTTTT.

The chain employs TRBV19 and TRBJ1-2; D may be TRBD1 (5 bases). Looked up from germline, CDR1 is LNHDA and CDR2 is SQIVND (reference sequence). V lost 0 bases to trimming and J lost 8 bases, with 16 bases between them. The CDR3 loop spans 15 amino acids. This chain's CDR3 is CASSIDRGAGSGYTF. The CDR3 DNA follows: TGTGCCAGTAGTATAGATAGGGGAGCAGGCTCGGGCTACACCTTC.